The next 19 T cell receptor beta chains were all read from a single sample in a study of shared clonotypes between healthy human individuals. Sequencing was performed with immunoSEQ multiplex PCR; in TCRdb, only in-frame clones are kept and a portion is missing. The sample shows approximately 1,500,000 clones, roughly 96% of them seen only once. The specimen sequenced was naive CD4+ T cells sorted from blood. Documented subset: CD45RA+ positively selected. These TCRs come from a man in his thirties or forties in good health.

The chain links TRBV28 to TRBJ2-7; D could derive from TRBD1 or TRBD2 (6 bases each). The germline CDR1 and CDR2 sequences are MDHEN and SYDVKM. The CDR3 is 13 residues long. Trimming removed 5 bases at V and 6 bases at J, with 14 bases between. DNA of the CDR3: TGTGCCAGCAGTACCCGGGGGCGCAGCGAGCAGTACTTC. It translates to CASSTRGRSEQYF.

The chain uses TRBV19 and TRBJ2-7; D gene uncertain. This CDR3 comprises 13 residues. In germline, CDR1 is LNHDA, CDR2 SQIVND (reference sequence). Trimming removed 7 bases at V and 4 bases at J, with 14 bases between. This CDR3 is CASTNPGGYEQYF. The DNA of the CDR3 is TGTGCCAGTACCAACCCCGGCGGTTACGAGCAGTACTTC.

The CDR3 reads CASSVGQENSPLHF. Written as DNA, the CDR3 is TGTGCCAGCAGTGTGGGACAGGAGAATTCACCCCTCCACTTT. The chain links TRBV9 to TRBJ1-6; 8 nucleotides match TRBD1. Per germline, CDR1 SGDLS and CDR2 YYNGEE. This CDR3 region has 14 residues. The V gene end was trimmed by 5 bases and the J gene end by 7 bases; junction bases not matched to a gene: 5.

The J gene is TRBJ1-1, the V gene TRBV6-1, with D unresolved. Germline V gene lookup returns CDR1 MNHNS and CDR2 SASEGT. This CDR3 region has 15 residues. V was shortened by 2 bases and J by 1 base, with 11 bases between the two germline ends. DNA for the CDR3: TGTGCCAGCAGTGAAAGTATGGTCCGGAACACTGAAGCTTTCTTT. Translating it yields CASSESMVRNTEAFF.

This chain links TRBV5-5 with TRBJ2-3, with a weak D call TRBD1 (6 bases). The CDR3 runs 15 residues. The germline gives CDR1 SGHKS, CDR2 YYEKEE (reference sequence). V was trimmed by 4 bases and J by 1 base, leaving 13 bases between them. The CDR3 nucleotides read TGTGCCAGCAGCCCAGGGGTGGTAGGCACAGATACGCAGTATTTT. Amino acid sequence: CASSPGVVGTDTQYF.

This chain links TRBV7-2 with TRBJ1-2, with D tentatively TRBD1 (5 bases). Trimming removed 2 bases from V and 4 bases from J, with 17 bases in between. Per the germline V gene, CDR1 is SGHTA and CDR2 is FQGNSA. The CDR3 is 16 amino acids. The CDR3 is CASSLTGQGVTYGYTF. Written as DNA, the CDR3 is TGTGCCAGCAGCTTAACCGGGCAGGGAGTTACCTATGGCTACACCTTC.

This sequence joins TRBV5-4 and TRBJ2-7; 8 bases line up with TRBD2. The CDR3 loop spans 16 amino acids. With V trimmed by 4 bases and J by 3 bases, 12 bases remained unmatched. Germline V gene sequence: CDR1 SGHNT, CDR2 YYREEE (reference sequence). DNA of the CDR3: TGTGCCAGCAGCCTCGGTTCTAGCGGGTGGGACTACGAGCAGTACTTC. Translating gives CASSLGSSGWDYEQYF.

The chain uses TRBV10-3 and TRBJ2-1; a possible D gene is TRBD1 (5 bases). This CDR3 is 15 amino acids long. The V gene's germline CDR1 is ENHRY and CDR2 SYGVKD. Trimming removed 0 bases at V and 8 bases at J, with 14 bases between. The CDR3 loop is CAISESWGSTYEQFF. The CDR3, as DNA: TGTGCCATCAGTGAGTCTTGGGGCAGCACCTATGAGCAGTTCTTC.

This chain joins TRBV5-4 and TRBJ2-7; TRBD1 or TRBD2 may be the D gene (5 bases each). Germline CDR1 SGHNT, CDR2 YYREEE (reference sequence). CDR3 length: 13 residues. Trimming cost V 4 bases and J 2 bases, with 10 bases left between them. The CDR3 here is CASSTRGAYEQYF. The CDR3 DNA follows: TGTGCCAGCAGCACTAGGGGTGCCTACGAGCAGTACTTC.

The V call is TRBV18, the J call TRBJ2-7; 7 bases match TRBD1. CDR3 length: 15 residues. Germline CDR1 KGHSH, CDR2 LQKENI. V trimming: 4 bases; J trimming: 0 bases; junction bases outside the gene matches: 6. The CDR3 here is CASSQDPGGSYEQYF. The CDR3 DNA reads as TGTGCCAGCTCACAGGACCCAGGGGGCTCCTACGAGCAGTACTTC.

The CDR3: CATSSRGWGETQYF. The CDR3 DNA reads as TGTGCCACCAGCAGCAGAGGTTGGGGGGAGACCCAGTACTTC. The chain joins TRBV15 to TRBJ2-5; the D call may be TRBD1 or TRBD2 (5 bases each). The V gene lost 3 bases and the J gene lost 5 bases, with 13 bases spanning the gap. The CDR3 spans 14 residues. Germline V gene sequence: CDR1 LNHNV, CDR2 YYDKDF (reference sequence).

The chain uses TRBV5-8 and TRBJ1-5; D ambiguous. CDR1 and CDR2 (germline): SGHTS, YDEGEE. V gave up 0 bases and J gave up 0 bases, with 13 bases separating them. The CDR3 loop spans 17 amino acids. CDR3: CASSLGVWGYSNQPQHF. CDR3 nucleotide sequence: TGTGCCAGCAGCTTGGGGGTGTGGGGTTATAGCAATCAGCCCCAGCATTTT.

The V call is TRBV5-6, the J call TRBJ2-3, with a tentative D call TRBD2 (6 bases). This CDR3 contains 15 residues. The ends were cut back, 0 bases at V and 3 bases at J, with 11 bases in the middle. Germline CDR1 is SGHDT and CDR2 is YYEEEE. CDR3 loop: CASSLEGGGTDTQYF. CDR3 DNA: TGTGCCAGCAGCTTGGAGGGAGGCGGAACAGATACGCAGTATTTT.

The chain uses TRBV19 and TRBJ1-3; D remains ambiguous. V was clipped by 6 bases and J by 0 bases, with 6 bases between them. CDR1 is LNHDA and CDR2 is SQIVND in the germline V gene (reference sequence). The length of the CDR3 is 13 residues. The DNA for the CDR3 is TGTGCCAGTAGAGCTTCCTCTGGAAACACCATATATTTT. It translates to CASRASSGNTIYF.

The chain joins TRBV20-1 to TRBJ2-5; unclear D gene. The CDR3 covers 11 residues. V lost 3 bases and J 5 bases, leaving 7 bases between the germline ends. CDR1 and CDR2 from the germline V gene are DFQATT and SNEGSKA (reference sequence). For the CDR3, the DNA is TGCAGTGCTAGGCCCCCGGAGACCCAGTACTTC. Its protein is CSARPPETQYF.

In regard to this clone: In the same sample, other DNA sequences code for this CDR3. This chain joins TRBV18 and TRBJ2-5; 8 bases agree with TRBD1. CDR3 size: 13 residues. Germline V gene sequence: CDR1 KGHSH, CDR2 LQKENI. J was trimmed by 5 bases and V by 6 bases; bases with no gene match: 5. CDR3 sequence reads: CASSDRGLETQYF. The CDR3 DNA reads as TGTGCCAGCTCCGACAGGGGACTGGAGACCCAGTACTTC.

The genes are TRBV20-1 and TRBJ2-5; no clear D. Germline V gene sequence: CDR1 DFQATT, CDR2 SNEGSKA (reference sequence). The CDR3 covers 11 residues. V was shortened by 5 bases and J by 1 base, with 5 bases between the two germline ends. The CDR3, as DNA: TGCAGTGCTTTCAGCCAAGAGACCCAGTACTTC. It yields the protein CSAFSQETQYF.

The genes are TRBV5-6 and TRBJ2-7; 9 bases fit TRBD1. The V segment lost 4 bases and the J segment 2 bases; nucleotides outside the gene matches: 10. The CDR3 has 16 amino acids. Germline CDR1 reads SGHDT; CDR2 reads YYEEEE. CDR3 sequence (DNA): TGTGCCAGCAGCGCTTGGTTGGGACAGGGAACCTACGAGCAGTACTTC. It encodes CASSAWLGQGTYEQYF.

The chain joins TRBV7-2 to TRBJ2-4, with a possible D match to TRBD2 (5 bases). Germline assignment: CDR1 SGHTA and CDR2 FQGNSA. The CDR3 runs to 14 residues. Trimming pared 3 bases from V and 5 bases from J, leaving 11 bases between. The CDR3 nucleotides are TGTGCCAGCAGCTTGAGAAGCGGCGAAAACATTCAGTACTTC. This sequence encodes CASSLRSGENIQYF.